Below are 3 T cell receptor beta chains sequenced from a single sample in a study of blood T cell repertoires in COVID-19. Assay used: immunoSEQ multiplex PCR; TCRdb lists only in-frame clones, some missing. This sample has tens of thousands of clones, with approximately 80% found just once. The sample consisted of peripheral blood. All receptors derive from a woman in her 70s with acute or convalescent COVID-19.

The chain recombines TRBV18 with TRBJ1-2; 8 nucleotides match TRBD1. This CDR3 comprises 15 residues. Germline V lookup: CDR1 KGHSH, CDR2 LQKENI. Unmatched junction bases numbered 6, after V lost 0 bases and J lost 6 bases. The CDR3 DNA reads TGTGCCAGCTCACCACCGGTACAGGGGGTCAATGGCTACACCTTC. Residues: CASSPPVQGVNGYTF.

In its sample, this clone was seen once. This chain joins TRBV5-4 and TRBJ2-1; 11 bases match TRBD2. Per the germline V gene, CDR1 is SGHNT and CDR2 is YYREEE (reference sequence). The CDR3 length is 17 residues. J lost 9 bases, V lost 0 bases, and 11 bases had no gene match. The CDR3 nucleotides read TGTGCCAGCAGCTTGGCCCCTGTAGCGGGAGGGCCCGTTGAGCAGTTCTTC. This gives the protein CASSLAPVAGGPVEQFF.

The table lists this clone with a few counts. The J gene is TRBJ2-7, the V gene TRBV28; 7 bases agree with TRBD2. Germline V CDR1 and CDR2: MDHEN, SYDVKM. The ends lost 7 bases at V and 0 bases at J; junction bases unmatched: 9. This CDR3 is built from 15 residues. CDR3 loop: CASTPLADYSYEQYF. The CDR3 nucleotides read TGTGCCAGCACTCCTCTAGCGGACTACTCCTACGAGCAGTACTTC.